Sequencing of this TCR beta chain was carried out in a study of blood T cell repertoires in COVID-19. Study information: Donors in the United States, Italy and Spain gave samples during acute or convalescent COVID-19. T cells, B-cell-depleted T cells, or PBMCs provided the cDNA or gDNA that served as material.

In the authors' workflow: Using reference gene primer amplification, nucleated cell counts were estimated. Clones were sequenced by immunoSEQ multiplex PCR, and TCRdb holds only the in-frame ones, with some missing. V and J calls and clone size follow that table, whereas D and trimming were derived from the DNA. Of 250,000 to 300,000 clones in the sample, about 85% are singletons; the top ten hold about 3.6%. Sequenced sample: peripheral blood. This sequence was found in a young man with active or convalescent COVID-19.

For the CDR3, the DNA is TGTGCCAGCAGTTTCCCCCCCTCAGATACGCAGTATTTT. It yields the protein CASSFPPSDTQYF. This chain connects TRBV12-3 or TRBV12-4 to TRBJ2-3; unclear D gene. This CDR3 is 13 amino acids long. The V gene lost 3 bases and the J gene lost 4 bases, with 8 bases spanning the gap.